This T cell receptor (beta chain) was sequenced during a study of human T cells and chemical hapten exposure (dated by TCRdb to 2020 to 2023). A note on the overall study: For sensitization, 2% DPC in acetone was applied to a roughly 2 cm by roughly 2 cm area of upper inner arm skin. The mostly female patient cohort included alopecia areata with under or over 50% scalp involvement, alopecia totalis and alopecia universalis. For TCR sequencing, blood came from 25 to 35 alopecia patients at anywhere from one to four time points (pre-sensitization, 2, 6 and 24 weeks). Patient blood was sampled pre-sensitization (week 0) and at 2, 6 and about 24 weeks after DPC sensitization. The libraries were sequenced as a pool, and the TCR yield per sample differed mostly because of small variations in library volumes within the pool. Peripheral blood TCR repertoire changes were tracked in vivo in alopecia patients during primary and secondary sensitization to the hapten diphenylcyclopropenone (DPC). Throughout the roughly 24-week study period, patients were also given weekly therapeutic DPC doses on the scalp. Patch testing on the upper back used Finn chambers containing 0.01% DPC, with scoring done after 6 days according to International Contact Dermatitis Research Group standards.

General study outcomes and caveats: No change with DPC sensitization was found in the number of TCRs above 1 in 1000 frequency, and no evidence of global repertoire structure alterations was found. Because all patients had alopecia, a presumed autoimmune disease, the immune response of the patients might differ from that of healthy individuals. Patch test score correlated positively with the number of PT1 expanded TCRs, reaching significance at thresholds 8, 16 and 32 but not at 4. Compared with pre-sensitization or healthy control sets, expanded TCRs formed significantly more large CDR3 similarity clusters, which is consistent with antigen-driven responses. After repeated subsampling, changes were observed in the strength of the expansion versus patch-test correlation and in the threshold at which the correlation became significant.

From the cysteine through the phenylalanine, the CDR3 covers 16 amino acids. Only the CDR3 DNA is retained, 48 bases long and in frame from the first base. Trimming removed 4 bases from V and 4 bases from J, leaving 16 bases between the germline ends. According to the germline V gene, CDR1 reads LGHNA and CDR2 reads YSLEER. The protocol used for the library was RACE. TCRdb lists the instrument as NextSeq 500. During library preparation, unique molecular identifiers were attached to individual cDNA molecules so that TCRs could be counted in a quantitative, reproducible way. Both TCR alpha and TCR beta chains were sequenced from each blood RNA sample. Under the source paper's analysis protocol: The median number of TCRs per sample was around 100,000, ranging from 23,224 to 690,600. The Decombinator software suite was used to annotate V, J and CDR3 in the TCR reads. For the PS versus PT1 abundance plots, all samples were subsampled to the same number of TCRs (28,000). TCRs were defined as expanded if absent before sensitization and observed at least eight times at the 2-week time point. Using fastp at Q25 and MiXCR, TCRdb reprocessed the public reads and kept productive beta chains. CDR3 protein duplicates are merged, each entry listing the most common genes and DNA. The authors' filters were not applied to this entry. Within this sample are 350,000 to 400,000 distinct CDR3 sequences, with more than 4.5% of them counted one time only. Jointly, the top ten make up 2.5% to 3% of the sample.

This clonotype has just a few counts. The antigen it recognizes is unknown. The sample holds no much larger clone one base away, and base qualities are not on file. Per the publication, the time point label means: pre-sensitization, week 0. In the paper's terms, the treatment or condition label means: therapeutic diphenylcyclopropenone sensitization with weekly scalp DPC. At each patch-test visit, blood was drawn before the patch test was applied. Eligible patients were aged 18 to 70, diagnosed with alopecia, deemed suitable for DPC therapy, and excluded if pregnant. Total RNA was extracted from unfractionated whole blood that had been collected in Tempus Blood RNA tubes.

Recombination connected TRBV4-3 to TRBJ1-4, with TRBD1 as a weak D call on 6 bases. The sequence was collected from a woman aged 50 to 60 with alopecia areata. Some clones in this sample may be carry-over from other donors' samples. Specimen: whole blood, collected in connection with sensitization to the hapten diphenylcyclopropenone (DPC). The CDR3 in this case is CASSRGNGQLNEKLFF. The sequenced DNA is TGCGCCAGCAGCCGGGGGAATGGACAGCTTAATGAAAAACTGTTTTTT.